The TCR beta chain described here comes from a study of T cells in Graves' hyperthyroidism and ophthalmopathy. Study outcomes and limitations: The model foresaw ophthalmopathy a median 6.5 months prior to onset. From stable hyperthyroidism, ophthalmopathy was set apart by a 13 V-J model.

This clonotype has more than one count but fewer than ten. Its target is not known. The CDR3 regions of TCR beta were amplified from RNA transcripts. A set of HTBI primers served as the primers for a first-round RT-PCR of the TCR CDR3. One entry per CDR3 protein, called by TCRdb with MiXCR from the multiplex PCR reads. The sample shows 400,000 or so distinct CDR3 sequences, 12% to 15% of them seen only once. The CDR3 contains 15 residues. Looked up from germline, CDR1 is SEHNR and CDR2 is FQNEAQ (reference sequence). Trimming cost V 4 bases and J 0 bases, with 10 bases left between them. Diagnostic assessment was based on clinical symptoms, serum thyroxine and TRAb, thyroid ultrasound and orbital computed tomography.

J is TRBJ1-3 and V is TRBV7-9, with D uncertain. The sequencing input was blood. This receptor was taken from a woman aged 60 to 75 with Graves' ophthalmopathy. DNA of the CDR3: TGTGCCAGCAGCTACCGGGCAGTCTCTGGAAACACCATATATTTT. This encodes CASSYRAVSGNTIYF.